The T cell receptor beta chain under discussion was sequenced for a study of cytomegalovirus exposure and HLA in healthy donors. Background on the study: There were 117 million unique TCR beta sequences, drawn from about 179 million T cells, in an earlier analysis.

As concerns this clone: The antigen is undetermined. One end of the junction varies from germline; a read error may be responsible.

Each donor was healthy, and each was a bone marrow donor. The primer mix had 60 Vbeta and 13 Jbeta primers. Measured with immunoSEQ multiplex PCR; TCRdb has only the in-frame clones, and not every one. The sample lists about 120,000 clones, around 80% occurring once. General study findings and limits: Productive rates of about 87% or about 30% were seen for most TCR beta V segments in an earlier analysis. A later analysis found TCR association rates differed by HLA locus, highest for DRB1 and lowest for HLA-C.

This CDR3 has 16 residues. CDR1 is MGHRA and CDR2 is YSYEKL in the germline V gene. The clonotype originates from a man in his thirties or forties in good health and CMV-seropositive. Sequenced: PBMCs. The gene calls are TRBV4-1 and TRBJ2-3; D perhaps matches TRBD1 (6 bases). In DNA, the CDR3 is TGCGCCAGCAACCAAGGTGGGGGCTTTGACACAGATACGCAGTATTTT. Its protein product is CASNQGGGFDTDTQYF.